One sample yielded the 14 T cell receptor beta chains listed below, sequenced in a study of CD8 T cells in Susac syndrome. When the RNA was reverse transcribed, random hexamers were used with an input of about 0.5 to 1 ug. Each CDR3 protein gets one entry after TCRdb re-called the immunoSEQ multiplex PCR reads with MiXCR. The top ten hold under 0.25% of the sample, which has fewer than 150,000 distinct CDR3 sequences, approximately 90% seen once. The sample comprised CD8+ T cells from PBMCs. These receptors came from a human donor with multiple sclerosis.

J is TRBJ2-7 and V is TRBV6-2 or TRBV6-3, with D hard to call. Germline CDR1 MNHEY, CDR2 SVGEGT. Trimming took off 3 bases at V and 2 bases at J, with 8 bases between the two ends. The CDR3 spans 13 residues. CDR3 region: CASSYGLTYEQYF. Here the CDR3 DNA reads TGTGCCAGCAGTTATGGGCTCACCTACGAGCAGTACTTC.

The gene calls are TRBV25-1 and TRBJ2-7; D ambiguous. The V gene's germline CDR1 is MGHDK and CDR2 SYGVNS. The V gene lost 4 bases and the J gene lost 5 bases, with 6 bases spanning the gap. The CDR3 runs to 11 residues. The CDR3 nucleotides read TGTGCCAGCAGTGTTGTTAACGAGCAGTACTTC. Its protein is CASSVVNEQYF.

This clonotype was recorded once. This sequence joins TRBV28 and TRBJ2-3; D is perhaps TRBD1 or TRBD2 (5 bases each). With 3 bases removed from V and 2 bases from J, the gap between germline ends came to 9 bases. Germline V lookup: CDR1 MDHEN, CDR2 SYDVKM. The CDR3 spans 14 residues. This CDR3 reads CASSLDGTTDTQYF. CDR3 coding DNA: TGTGCCAGCAGTTTGGACGGGACCACAGATACGCAGTATTTT. Full variable domain (rest looked up from reference TRBV28 and TRBJ2-3): DVKVTQSSRYLVKRTGEKVFLECVQDMDHENMFWYRQDPGLGLRLIYFSYDVKMKEKGDIPEGYSVSREKKERFSLILESASTNQTSMYLCASSLDGTTDTQYFGPGTRLTVL.

CDR3 DNA: TGTGCCATCAGTGAAATGGAAGAGACCCAGTACTTC. Its protein product is CAISEMEETQYF. The V call is TRBV10-3, the J call TRBJ2-5; D is ambiguous. Germline V gene sequence: CDR1 ENHRY, CDR2 SYGVKD. This CDR3 comprises 12 residues. V was pared by 3 bases and J by 3 bases, with 5 bases between.

The rearrangement uses TRBV5-6 and TRBJ2-7; D ambiguous. The V end was cut by 0 bases, the J end by 2 bases, with 15 bases between. This CDR3 has 16 amino acids. Germline values: CDR1 SGHDT, CDR2 YYEEEE. In DNA form, the CDR3 reads TGTGCCAGCAGCTTGGACACTTCCCTCGTTCCCTACGAGCAGTACTTC. It translates to CASSLDTSLVPYEQYF. Drawing the rest from reference TRBV5-6 and TRBJ2-7, the complete variable domain is DAGVTQSPTHLIKTRGQQVTLRCSPKSGHDTVSWYQQALGQGPQFIFQYYEEEERQRGNFPDRFSGHQFPNYSSELNVNALLLGDSALYLCASSLDTSLVPYEQYFGPGTRLTVT.

This sequence joins TRBV30 and TRBJ1-1; D is uncertain. The V and J ends lost 4 bases and 6 bases respectively, with 12 bases between them. The germline V gene has CDR1 GTSNPN and CDR2 SVGIG (reference sequence). The CDR3 loop spans 12 amino acids. This CDR3 reads CAWTPDSPEAFF. CDR3 nucleotide sequence: TGTGCCTGGACCCCTGATTCCCCTGAAGCTTTCTTT. The entire variable domain, with the rest obtained from reference TRBV30 and TRBJ1-1, is as follows: SQTIHQWPATLVQPVGSPLSLECTVEGTSNPNLYWYRQAAGRGLQLLFYSVGIGQISSEVPQNLSASRPQDRQFILSSKKLLLSDSGFYLCAWTPDSPEAFFGQGTRLTVV.

This chain uses TRBV28 with TRBJ2-3, with 8 bases matching TRBD2. CDR3 length equals 17 residues. From germline, CDR1 is MDHEN and CDR2 SYDVKM. V shed 8 bases, J shed 2 bases, and the junction held 15 bases outside the gene matches. CDR3 sequence: CASQTYTSGLNTDTQYF. The CDR3, as DNA: TGTGCCAGCCAGACTTACACTAGCGGACTGAACACAGATACGCAGTATTTT.

The chain is built from TRBV13 and TRBJ2-1; D unresolved. Trimming removed 0 bases from V and 0 bases from J, with 6 bases in between. CDR1 PRHDT and CDR2 FYEKMQ come from the germline V gene (reference sequence). There are 15 residues in the CDR3. The CDR3 here is CASSLGISSYNEQFF. Here the CDR3 DNA reads TGTGCCAGCAGCTTAGGCATCAGCTCCTACAATGAGCAGTTCTTC.

This clonotype was seen once. The V and J genes are TRBV29-1 and TRBJ1-5; D may be TRBD1 (5 bases). Germline CDR1 and CDR2: SQVTM and ANQGSEA. This CDR3 region has 13 residues. V was pared by 4 bases and J by 8 bases, with 15 bases between. The DNA of the CDR3 is TGCAGCGTTGGGTGGGACCGTCTTGAGCCCCAGCATTTT. It translates to CSVGWDRLEPQHF.

The chain carries TRBV7-9 and TRBJ2-7; no clear D gene. From germline, CDR1 is SEHNR and CDR2 FQNEAQ (reference sequence). Trimming cost V 8 bases and J 0 bases, with 14 bases left between them. This CDR3 contains 14 residues. Here the CDR3 reads CASARPGASYEQYF. In DNA, the CDR3 is TGTGCCAGCGCTCGTCCGGGCGCCTCCTACGAGCAGTACTTC.

J is TRBJ2-7 and V is TRBV6-2 or TRBV6-3; D is undetermined. Germline assignment: CDR1 MNHEY and CDR2 SVGEGT. Trimming removed 5 bases at V and 3 bases at J, with 8 bases between. This CDR3 comprises 12 residues. CDR3 DNA: TGTGCCAGCAGTCCGGCAGGCTACGAGCAGTACTTC. Protein: CASSPAGYEQYF.

V and J are TRBV19 and TRBJ2-3, with no clear D. Between the trimmed V and J ends, which lost 7 bases and 2 bases, there was a span of 10 bases. Germline-derived CDR1 and CDR2 are LNHDA and SQIVND (reference sequence). The length of the CDR3 is 13 residues. The CDR3 here is CASTLRSTDTQYF. The CDR3 nucleotides are TGTGCCAGTACCCTGCGCTCCACAGATACGCAGTATTTT.

The V call is TRBV10-3, the J call TRBJ2-7, with 11 nucleotides matching TRBD1. With V trimmed by 3 bases and J by 5 bases, 6 bases remained unmatched. Germline CDR1 is ENHRY and CDR2 is SYGVKD. CDR3 size: 15 residues. The CDR3 DNA reads as TGTGCCATCAGTGACTGGGGGACAGGGGGACACGAGCAGTACTTC. It is translated as CAISDWGTGGHEQYF.

This clonotype was observed once. The chain employs TRBV7-9 and TRBJ1-1; D unresolved. The V and J ends lost 2 bases and 1 base respectively, with 8 bases between them. Germline V gene data show CDR1 as SEHNR and CDR2 as FQNEAQ (reference sequence). The CDR3 sequence is 14 residues long. CDR3 DNA sequence: TGTGCCAGCAGCTTATTGGCGACGAACACTGAAGCTTTCTTT. Its protein is CASSLLATNTEAFF.